What follows are 27 T cell receptor beta chains derived from one specimen sequenced in a study of T cells in Graves' hyperthyroidism and ophthalmopathy (dated by TCRdb to the late 2010s). Preparation of the library involved multiplex PCR. The listed sequencing device is Illumina HiSeq 2000. TCR beta CDR3 regions were amplified from RNA transcripts. A first-round RT-PCR of the TCR CDR3 used the HTBI primer set with the Qiagen OneStep RT-PCR kit. The public reads were reprocessed in TCRdb via fastp at Q25 and MiXCR, keeping in-frame beta chains. Each CDR3 protein appears once, grouped with its most common genes and DNA. The sample table records roughly 570,000 distinct CDR3 sequences; roughly 46% of these occur just once. Together, the top ten hold roughly 7.7% of the sample. Source material: peripheral blood or thyroid tissue (not recorded which). The source of these receptors is a woman aged 18-29 years with Graves' hyperthyroidism.

As for this clonotype: The junction does not match germline at one end; this may be a read error. The chain has TRBV7-2 and TRBJ1-2, with TRBD1 as a possible D gene (6 bases). The CDR3 runs to 16 residues. Germline loops: CDR1 SGHTA, CDR2 FQGNSA. CDR3 residues: CASSLVSGGDKRGYTF. The CDR3 region has the DNA TGTGCGAGCAGCTTAGTGTCGGGGGGCGACAAGCGTGGCTACACCTTC.

In its sample, this clonotype was seen once. The chain recombines TRBV15 with TRBJ2-2, with TRBD1 matching over 9 bases. J lost 8 bases, V lost 8 bases, and 6 bases had no gene match. The CDR3 length is 13 residues. The germline CDR1 and CDR2 sequences are LNHNV and YYDKDF (reference sequence). Here the CDR3 reads CATEEQGAGELFF. CDR3 coding DNA: TGTGCCACCGAGGAACAGGGGGCTGGGGAGCTGTTTTTT.

The chain uses TRBV29-1 and TRBJ1-1; 10 nucleotides agree with TRBD1. V shed 7 bases, J shed 2 bases, and the junction held 7 bases outside the gene matches. The CDR3 loop spans 14 amino acids. Germline CDR1 reads SQVTM; CDR2 reads ANQGSEA. The CDR3: CSAWDRGINTEAFF. The CDR3 DNA sequence: TGCAGCGCTTGGGACAGGGGCATTAACACTGAAGCTTTCTTT.

In its sample, this clonotype was seen many times. The chain carries TRBV7-2 and TRBJ2-7; D is uncertain. Trimming pared 1 base from V and 2 bases from J, leaving 6 bases between. The CDR3 has 13 amino acids. From germline, CDR1 is SGHTA and CDR2 FQGNSA. The CDR3 region is CASSLVTTYEQYF. The CDR3 region has the DNA TGTGCCAGCAGCTTAGTTACTACCTACGAGCAGTACTTC.

This clonotype came up many times. The CDR3 here is CASSSSNSPLHF. The CDR3 nucleotides read TGTGCCAGCAGCTCGTCTAATTCACCCCTCCACTTT. The chain has TRBV27 and TRBJ1-6; D gene ambiguous. From germline, CDR1 is MNHEY and CDR2 SMNVEV (reference sequence). This CDR3 is 12 amino acids long. Trimming took off 6 bases at V and 6 bases at J, with 6 bases between the two ends.

This clonotype was seen repeatedly, ten times or more. The V call is TRBV4-1, the J call TRBJ1-1, with 7 bases matching TRBD1. The J segment lost 4 bases and the V segment lost 1 base, leaving 0 bases of the junction unmatched. Germline V gene sequence: CDR1 MGHRA, CDR2 YSYEKL. The CDR3 spans 13 residues. The CDR3 sequence is CASSQGQGTEAFF. Here the CDR3 DNA reads TGCGCCAGCAGCCAAGGACAGGGCACTGAAGCTTTCTTT.

The genes are TRBV24-1 and TRBJ2-1; D is perhaps TRBD2 (5 bases). Germline V gene lookup returns CDR1 KGHDR and CDR2 SFDVKD. V was pared by 5 bases and J by 0 bases, with 10 bases between. The CDR3 loop spans 15 amino acids. The CDR3 DNA reads TGTGCCACCAGTGGAGGGTGGTTCTCCTACAATGAGCAGTTCTTC. Translated, it gives CATSGGWFSYNEQFF.

CDR3 sequence (DNA): TGTGCCATTGGACAGAACACTAACATGAATGGCTACACCTTC. It yields the protein CAIGQNTNMNGYTF. V is TRBV10-3 and J is TRBJ1-2; D is perhaps TRBD1 (6 bases). The ends were cut back, 9 bases at V and 6 bases at J, with 20 bases in the middle. The CDR3 covers 14 residues. The germline V gene has CDR1 ENHRY and CDR2 SYGVKD.

The chain has TRBV5-1 and TRBJ2-3, with 8 nucleotides matching TRBD2. The CDR3 runs to 15 residues. In germline, CDR1 is SGHRS, CDR2 YFSETQ. After removal of 1 base from V and 3 bases from J, the junction contained 4 bases not matched to a gene. The CDR3, as DNA: TGCGCCAGCAGCTTGAGAGCGGGAGTTACAGATACGCAGTATTTT. It is translated as CASSLRAGVTDTQYF.

V gene TRBV25-1 combines with J gene TRBJ1-3; 9 nucleotides line up with TRBD1. This CDR3 is 17 amino acids long. CDR1 is MGHDK and CDR2 is SYGVNS in the germline V gene. Trimming removed 6 bases from V and 0 bases from J; junction bases left unmatched: 9. In DNA, the CDR3 is TGTGCCAGCAGGCCCCGGGACAGGGTCCACTCTGGAAACACCATATATTTT. Its translation is CASRPRDRVHSGNTIYF. Full variable domain (remainder filled in from reference TRBV25-1 and TRBJ1-3): EADIYQTPRYLVIGTGKKITLECSQTMGHDKMYWYQQDPGMELHLIHYSYGVNSTEKGDLSSESTVSRIRTEHFPLTLESARPSHTSQYLCASRPRDRVHSGNTIYFGEGSWLTVV.

In this sample, this clonotype turned up many times. This chain connects TRBV4-1 to TRBJ2-7, with 9 bases that match TRBD2. CDR3 size: 15 residues. The V gene's germline CDR1 is MGHRA and CDR2 YSYEKL. J was trimmed by 2 bases and V by 2 bases; bases with no gene match: 4. CDR3 DNA: TGCGCCAGCAGCCAACTAGCGGGAACCCCCTACGAGCAGTACTTC. As protein: CASSQLAGTPYEQYF.

The chain links TRBV5-1 to TRBJ2-6; no clear D gene. V was shortened by 4 bases and J by 4 bases, with 6 bases between the two germline ends. Germline CDR1 reads SGHRS; CDR2 reads YFSETQ. The CDR3 is 13 residues long. The CDR3 reads CASSTDGANVLTF. The CDR3 DNA follows: TGCGCCAGCAGCACCGACGGGGCCAACGTCCTGACTTTC.

This clonotype was observed at least ten times. This sequence joins TRBV19 and TRBJ1-2; no firm D call. CDR1 is LNHDA, CDR2 SQIVND, per germline (reference sequence). V dropped 10 bases and J dropped 3 bases, with 18 bases sitting between them. The CDR3 sequence is 14 residues long. This CDR3 reads CATLGVTTDYGYTF. CDR3 DNA sequence: TGTGCCACCCTGGGTGTTACGACTGACTATGGCTACACCTTC.

There are a few counts of this clonotype. This sequence joins TRBV15 and TRBJ2-3; no reliable D call. Trimming took 8 bases from V and 8 from J, leaving 11 bases between them. The CDR3 extends over 11 amino acids. Germline CDR1 and CDR2: LNHNV and YYDKDF (reference sequence). The CDR3 DNA reads as TGTGCCACCGCCGCAAGTTTTACGCAGTATTTT. It codes for CATAASFTQYF.

J is TRBJ2-7 and V is TRBV20-1, with D possibly being TRBD1 or TRBD2 (5 bases each). This CDR3 spans 12 amino acids. Germline V lookup: CDR1 DFQATT, CDR2 SNEGSKA (reference sequence). V was pared by 3 bases and J by 2 bases, with 8 bases between. The CDR3 is CSASEGTYEQYF. In DNA, the CDR3 is TGCAGTGCTAGCGAGGGGACCTACGAGCAGTACTTC.

V usage is TRBV5-5 and J usage is TRBJ2-7; TRBD2 aligns across 9 bases. The CDR3 spans 15 residues. CDR1 is SGHKS, CDR2 YYEKEE, per germline (reference sequence). V was clipped by 4 bases and J by 3 bases; unmatched bases: 8. CDR3 nucleotide sequence: TGTGCCAGCAGCCGCCGATTAGCGGGAGACTACGAGCAGTACTTC. Its protein product is CASSRRLAGDYEQYF.

With respect to this clonotype: Its ends do not fully match the called genes, so a read error is possible. The rearrangement joins TRBV7-3 to TRBJ2-7; 7 bases match TRBD1. This CDR3 region has 14 residues. Per germline, CDR1 SGHTA and CDR2 FQGTGA. The CDR3 nucleotides read TGCGCCAGCAGCCAAGAGACAGGGATCCACGAGCAGTACTTC. It codes for CASSQETGIHEQYF. Filled out from reference TRBV7-3 and TRBJ2-7, the complete variable domain reads GAGVSQTPSNKVTEKGKYVELRCDPISGHTALYWYRQSLGQGPEFLIYFQGTGAADDSGLPNDRFFAVRPEGSVSTLKIQRTERGDSAVYLCASSQETGIHEQYFGPGTRLTVT.

The sample holds many counts of this clonotype. The J gene is TRBJ1-2, the V gene TRBV10-3; D gene ambiguous. V was clipped by 0 bases and J by 6 bases, with 8 bases between them. The CDR3 contains 13 residues. The V gene's germline CDR1 is ENHRY and CDR2 SYGVKD. Here the CDR3 DNA reads TGTGCCATCAGTGAGTCTCCGGTGGATGGCTACACCTTC. The encoded protein is CAISESPVDGYTF.

This clonotype was observed at least ten times. The chain employs TRBV6-5 and TRBJ1-1, with D perhaps TRBD1 (6 bases). V lost 7 bases to trimming and J lost 7 bases, with 19 bases between them. This CDR3 contains 14 residues. Germline assignment: CDR1 MNHEY and CDR2 SVGAGI. The CDR3: CASINRAQDGEAFF. CDR3 coding DNA: TGTGCCAGCATCAACAGGGCCCAGGATGGTGAAGCTTTCTTT.

This sequence joins TRBV19 and TRBJ2-5, with TRBD2 matching over 11 bases. V lost 8 bases and J lost 2; bases outside the gene matches: 13. Germline V gives CDR1 LNHDA, CDR2 SQIVND (reference sequence). The CDR3 sequence is 17 residues long. CDR3: CASGTSGAEGFQETQYF. CDR3 DNA sequence: TGTGCCAGTGGGACTAGCGGAGCGGAGGGGTTTCAAGAGACCCAGTACTTC.

The CDR3 region is CSARDARDELEAFF. DNA for the CDR3: TGCAGTGCTAGAGATGCCCGGGACGAACTCGAAGCTTTCTTT. The J gene is TRBJ1-1, the V gene TRBV20-1, with TRBD1 as a possible D gene (5 bases). This CDR3 is 14 amino acids long. The V end was cut by 0 bases, the J end by 8 bases, with 16 bases between. The germline CDR1 and CDR2 sequences are DFQATT and SNEGSKA (reference sequence).

Details on this clonotype: Given a much more abundant clone one base away, this may be a read error. The gene calls are TRBV7-2 and TRBJ2-2; D gene uncertain. The CDR3 length is 19 residues. Looked up from germline, CDR1 is SGHTA and CDR2 is FQGNSA. CDR3 bases: TGTGCCAGCAGTCCCACCGGGTCCACATTCCAAATTTCCACCGAGGAGCTGTTTTTT. It encodes CASSPTGSTFQISTEELFF.

This clonotype was seen at least ten times. The rearrangement links TRBV4-3 to TRBJ2-5, with 7 bases that match TRBD2. The CDR3 sequence is 16 residues long. Per the germline V gene, CDR1 is LGHNA and CDR2 is YSLEER. J was trimmed by 5 bases and V by 8 bases; bases with no gene match: 17. CDR3: CASSNVAGRPRETQYF. The DNA for the CDR3 is TGCGCCAGCTCGAATGTAGCCGGGAGGCCCAGGGAGACCCAGTACTTC.

This clonotype showed up just once. The chain uses TRBV27 and TRBJ2-5; TRBD2 aligns across 7 bases. The V gene end was trimmed by 7 bases and the J gene end by 5 bases; junction bases not matched to a gene: 13. CDR3 length equals 15 residues. Germline loops: CDR1 MNHEY, CDR2 SMNVEV (reference sequence). The CDR3 nucleotides are TGTGCCAGCACCGATGGGGCTAGCGGACGGGAGACCCAGTACTTC. Its translation: CASTDGASGRETQYF.

With respect to this clonotype: This sequence may be a read error, since a much larger clone differs from it by one base. The genes are TRBV2 and TRBJ2-5, with 7 bases that match TRBD2. Germline V gives CDR1 SNHLY, CDR2 FYNNEI. This CDR3 is 15 amino acids long. CDR3 coding DNA: TGTGCCGGCAGTGAATTGGGAGTGGGGGGGGAGACCCAGTACTTC. Its protein product is CAGSELGVGGETQYF.

As concerns this clonotype: Likely a read error: the CDR3 ends without its conserved phenylalanine or tryptophan. The rearrangement uses TRBV9 and TRBJ2-2; either TRBD1 or TRBD2 may supply D (5 bases each). The CDR3 totals 16 residues. Germline-derived CDR1 and CDR2 are SGDLS and YYNGEE. CDR3 loop: CAGLNRDPRHTRELFV. The CDR3 DNA reads TGTGCCGGCCTGAACCGGGACCCAAGGCACACCCGGGAGCTGTTTGTT.

This clonotype was observed many times. The rearrangement joins TRBV29-1 to TRBJ2-5; 8 bases line up with TRBD2. CDR3 length: 16 amino acids. V gave up 3 bases and J gave up 5 bases; unmatched junction bases: 14. In germline, CDR1 is SQVTM, CDR2 ANQGSEA. The CDR3 reads CSVDPGPGLETETQYF. CDR3 in DNA: TGCAGCGTTGATCCGGGACCGGGACTAGAGACGGAGACCCAGTACTTC. The complete variable domain, with remaining parts taken from reference TRBV29-1 and TRBJ2-5, reads SAVISQKPSRDICQRGTSLTIQCQVDSQVTMMFWYRQQPGQSLTLIATANQGSEATYESGFVIDKFPISRPNLTFSTLTVSNMSPEDSSIYLCSVDPGPGLETETQYFGPGTRLLVL.